These 9 T cell receptor beta chains share one sample of origin, sequenced in a study of cytomegalovirus exposure and HLA in healthy donors. Sequencing was performed with immunoSEQ multiplex PCR; in TCRdb, only in-frame clones are kept and a portion is missing. The sample has some 260,000 clones; about 90% are singletons. Material: PBMCs. Every receptor here comes from a man in his late teens or twenties in good health and CMV-seropositive.

The chain couples TRBV5-1 to TRBJ1-1; 8 bases line up with TRBD1. The V gene end was trimmed by 2 bases and the J gene end by 4 bases; junction bases not matched to a gene: 7. Germline assignment: CDR1 SGHRS and CDR2 YFSETQ. This CDR3 region has 15 residues. This chain's CDR3 is CASSFPTGGGTEAFF. CDR3 bases: TGCGCCAGCAGCTTCCCAACAGGGGGAGGCACTGAAGCTTTCTTT.

The V and J genes are TRBV28 and TRBJ1-1, with D tentatively TRBD1 (6 bases). The CDR3 consists of 18 residues. V shed 6 bases and J shed 6 bases, with 29 bases lying between them. Per germline, CDR1 MDHEN and CDR2 SYDVKM. CDR3 DNA sequence: TGTGCCAGCAGCCCGGGGGTGGGAGTTGTGGGACAAGAGGCTGAAGCTTTCTTT. Its translation: CASSPGVGVVGQEAEAFF.

The chain carries TRBV10-3 and TRBJ2-7; 10 nucleotides match TRBD1. Germline V gene sequence: CDR1 ENHRY, CDR2 SYGVKD. The length of the CDR3 is 13 residues. V was pared by 10 bases and J by 4 bases, with 7 bases of the junction left unmatched. The DNA for the CDR3 is TGTGCCACCGGGACAGGGGTTGCTTACGAGCAGTACTTC. It specifies CATGTGVAYEQYF.

This clone was observed once. The chain recombines TRBV28 with TRBJ1-1; D not certain. V lost 5 bases and J lost 4, with 14 bases in between. From germline, CDR1 is MDHEN and CDR2 SYDVKM. This CDR3 is built from 14 residues. In DNA, the CDR3 is TGTGCCAGCAGTATTGTAGGGCGTGGCACTGAAGCTTTCTTT. It codes for CASSIVGRGTEAFF. The complete variable domain, with remaining parts taken from reference TRBV28 and TRBJ1-1, reads DVKVTQSSRYLVKRTGEKVFLECVQDMDHENMFWYRQDPGLGLRLIYFSYDVKMKEKGDIPEGYSVSREKKERFSLILESASTNQTSMYLCASSIVGRGTEAFFGQGTRLTVV.

The V gene is TRBV28, the J gene TRBJ1-2, with D hard to call. This CDR3 is built from 13 residues. V was shortened by 6 bases and J by 6 bases, with 14 bases between the two germline ends. Looked up from germline, CDR1 is MDHEN and CDR2 is SYDVKM. Here the CDR3 reads CASRPPLRHGYTF. In nucleotides, the CDR3 is TGTGCCAGCAGACCCCCCCTGCGGCATGGCTACACCTTC.

V usage is TRBV6-5 and J usage is TRBJ2-1; 7 bases line up with TRBD1. Unmatched junction bases numbered 5, after V lost 6 bases and J lost 0 bases. The CDR3 has 15 amino acids. CDR1 is MNHEY, CDR2 SVGAGI, per germline. CDR3 in DNA: TGTGCCAGCAGGAACAGGGGCAGCTCCTACAATGAGCAGTTCTTC. Protein product: CASRNRGSSYNEQFF.

The DNA for the CDR3 is TGTGCCAGCAGTGAATATACCTGGACAGGGAGGACCTACGAGCAGTACTTC. It is translated as CASSEYTWTGRTYEQYF. The gene calls are TRBV25-1 and TRBJ2-7; TRBD1 agrees at 8 bases. Per germline, CDR1 MGHDK and CDR2 SYGVNS. After removal of 0 bases from V and 2 bases from J, the junction contained 9 bases not matched to a gene. This CDR3 has 17 residues.

The chain carries TRBV7-2 and TRBJ1-1, with 10 bases identical to TRBD1. CDR1 and CDR2 from the germline V gene are SGHTA and FQGNSA. The CDR3 has 16 amino acids. V lost 4 bases, J lost 3 bases, and 8 bases stayed unmatched. In DNA, the CDR3 is TGTGCCAGCAGCTCACGTCGAGGGACAGGGGACACTGAAGCTTTCTTT. It is translated as CASSSRRGTGDTEAFF.

This chain uses TRBV6-1 with TRBJ1-2, with a tentative D call TRBD1 (5 bases). Germline V gene sequence: CDR1 MNHNS, CDR2 SASEGT. Trimming pared 8 bases from V and 6 bases from J, leaving 16 bases between. The CDR3 runs to 13 residues. CDR3 in amino acids: CASAGDIPNGYTF. The CDR3 DNA sequence: TGTGCCAGCGCGGGGGATATCCCTAATGGCTACACCTTC.